Presented here are 9 T cell receptor beta chains from one specimen sequenced in a study of cytomegalovirus exposure and HLA in healthy donors. TCRdb's table, derived via immunoSEQ multiplex PCR, lists solely in-frame clones and lacks some. This sample has 150,000 to 200,000 clones, with under 90% found just once. The specimen was PBMCs. These receptors were taken from a man between 18 and 35 years old in good health and CMV-seropositive.

The chain is built from TRBV7-9 and TRBJ2-1, with 10 bases identical to TRBD2. Germline CDR1 is SEHNR and CDR2 is FQNEAQ (reference sequence). The CDR3 runs 17 residues. The V gene end was trimmed by 4 bases and the J gene end by 6 bases; junction bases not matched to a gene: 12. CDR3 nucleotide sequence: TGTGCCAGCAGCTCCCCATTAACTAGCGGGGCCTTCAATGAGCAGTTCTTC. This gives the protein CASSSPLTSGAFNEQFF.

The chain combines TRBV6-6 with TRBJ1-2; D is ambiguous. Trimming left V 6 bases short and J 0 bases short, with 11 bases between. The CDR3 consists of 14 residues. CDR1 is MNHNY and CDR2 is SVGAGI in the germline V gene (reference sequence). The CDR3 reads CASSLTESNYGYTF. CDR3 in DNA: TGTGCCAGCAGCCTCACAGAGTCTAACTATGGCTACACCTTC.

V and J are TRBV10-3 and TRBJ2-7, with 14 positions matching TRBD2. Losses at the gene ends were 3 bases for V and 5 bases for J; bases not matched to a gene: 9. There are 17 residues in the CDR3. Germline V gene lookup returns CDR1 ENHRY and CDR2 SYGVKD. The CDR3 sequence is CAISDPTSGRDSDEQYF. The CDR3 coding sequence is TGTGCCATCAGTGATCCGACTAGCGGGAGGGACAGCGACGAGCAGTACTTC.

V gene TRBV9 combines with J gene TRBJ1-3; TRBD1 agrees at 9 bases. Trimming removed 4 bases from V and 9 bases from J; junction bases left unmatched: 5. The CDR3 covers 13 residues. Germline CDR1 is SGDLS and CDR2 is YYNGEE. In DNA form, the CDR3 reads TGTGCCAGCAGCACGGGACAGGGCAGCACCATATATTTT. This encodes CASSTGQGSTIYF.

This rearrangement joins TRBV7-3 to TRBJ2-7; D possibly corresponds to TRBD1 (6 bases). This CDR3 is built from 15 residues. Trimming left V 2 bases short and J 2 bases short, with 13 bases between. The germline gives CDR1 SGHTA, CDR2 FQGTGA. CDR3 residues: CASSLRGGHPYEQYF. In DNA form, the CDR3 reads TGTGCCAGCAGCTTACGTGGGGGACATCCCTACGAGCAGTACTTC.

V usage is TRBV6-6 and J usage is TRBJ1-5; the D is unclear. The V gene's germline CDR1 is MNHNY and CDR2 SVGAGI (reference sequence). There are 14 residues in the CDR3. Trimming took off 10 bases at V and 4 bases at J, with 17 bases between the two ends. The CDR3 region has the DNA TGTGCCACCAGGTTCGTGGGCAGAAATCAGCCCCAGCATTTT. Encoded protein: CATRFVGRNQPQHF.

The rearrangement joins TRBV5-1 to TRBJ2-2, with a possible D match to TRBD1 (5 bases). Germline CDR1 and CDR2: SGHRS and YFSETQ. This CDR3 comprises 18 residues. With 5 bases removed from V and 2 bases from J, the gap between germline ends came to 22 bases. CDR3 DNA sequence: TGCGCCAGCAGTCTATGGTCAGGGAAATTAGGTAACACCGGGGAGCTGTTTTTT. Protein sequence: CASSLWSGKLGNTGELFF. Variable domain in full (rest from reference TRBV5-1 and TRBJ2-2): KAGVTQTPRYLIKTRGQQVTLSCSPISGHRSVSWYQQTPGQGLQFLFEYFSETQRNKGNFPGRFSGRQFSNSRSEMNVSTLELGDSALYLCASSLWSGKLGNTGELFFGEGSRLTVL.

This clone was picked up a small number of times. V and J are TRBV28 and TRBJ1-5; D unclear. The CDR3 loop spans 13 amino acids. V was cut by 5 bases and J by 7 bases, with 12 bases left in between. Germline V gene data show CDR1 as MDHEN and CDR2 as SYDVKM. The CDR3 DNA is TGTGCCAGCAGTCTGAGGGCAAGACAGCCCCAGCATTTT. Protein: CASSLRARQPQHF.

This chain joins TRBV6-6 and TRBJ2-3, with TRBD2 identical over 9 bases. This CDR3 spans 15 amino acids. The V segment lost 8 bases and the J segment 6 bases; nucleotides outside the gene matches: 12. Germline V gene sequence: CDR1 MNHNY, CDR2 SVGAGI (reference sequence). CDR3 region: CASGSGSGGWDTQYF. The CDR3 nucleotides read TGTGCCAGCGGTAGCGGGAGTGGTGGGTGGGATACGCAGTATTTT.